This T cell receptor (beta chain) was retrieved from a study of tumor-infiltrating lymphocytes in glioblastoma multiforme. As regards this clonotype: A read error may produce the germline difference seen at one junction end.

The CDR3 length is 15 residues. Germline values: CDR1 MDHEN, CDR2 SYDVKM. Three nested ARM-PCR rounds with V-beta and C-beta primers built TCRB libraries. TCRdb ran MiXCR on the multiplex PCR reads and lists one entry per CDR3 protein. The profile shows around 13,000 distinct CDR3 sequences, over 60% of them singletons. This sequence originates from a male donor with glioblastoma. This sequence joins TRBV28 and TRBJ2-7; D gene unclear. Specimen: brain tumor tissue. The CDR3 is CASSFLDSGSYEHYF. CDR3 nucleotides: TGTGCCAGCAGTTTCTTAGATTCCGGATCCTACGAGCACTACTTC.